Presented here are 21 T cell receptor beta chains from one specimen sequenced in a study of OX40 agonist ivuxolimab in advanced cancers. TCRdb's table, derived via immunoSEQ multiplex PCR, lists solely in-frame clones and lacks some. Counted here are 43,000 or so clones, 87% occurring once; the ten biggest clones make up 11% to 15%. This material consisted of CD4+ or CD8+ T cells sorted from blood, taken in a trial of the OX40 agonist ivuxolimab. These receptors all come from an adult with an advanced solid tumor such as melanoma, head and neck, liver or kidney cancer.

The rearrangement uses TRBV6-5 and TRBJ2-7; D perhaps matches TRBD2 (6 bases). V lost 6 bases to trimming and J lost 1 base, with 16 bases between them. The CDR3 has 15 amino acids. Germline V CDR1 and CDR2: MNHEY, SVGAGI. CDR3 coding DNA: TGTGCCAGCAGCTTAGCGGTAGAGGGATCCTACGAGCAGTACTTC. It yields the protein CASSLAVEGSYEQYF.

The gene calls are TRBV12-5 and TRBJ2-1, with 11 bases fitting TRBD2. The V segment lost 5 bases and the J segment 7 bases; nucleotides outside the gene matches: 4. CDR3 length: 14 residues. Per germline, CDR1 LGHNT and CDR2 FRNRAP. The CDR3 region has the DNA TGTGCTAGTGGTATCACTAGCGGGAGTAATGAGCAGTTCTTC. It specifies CASGITSGSNEQFF.

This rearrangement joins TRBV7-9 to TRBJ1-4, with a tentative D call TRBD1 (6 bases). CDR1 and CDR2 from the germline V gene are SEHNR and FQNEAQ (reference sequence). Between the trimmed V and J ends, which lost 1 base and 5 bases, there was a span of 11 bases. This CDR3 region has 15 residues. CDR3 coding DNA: TGTGCCAGCAGCTTAGATCGGGGGGGCAATGAAAAACTGTTTTTT. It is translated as CASSLDRGGNEKLFF.

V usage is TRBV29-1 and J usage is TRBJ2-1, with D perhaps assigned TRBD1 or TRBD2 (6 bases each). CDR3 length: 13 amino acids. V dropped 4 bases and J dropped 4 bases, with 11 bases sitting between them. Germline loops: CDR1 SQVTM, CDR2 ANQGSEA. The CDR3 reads CSVGWRGYNEQFF. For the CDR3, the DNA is TGCAGCGTTGGGTGGAGGGGGTACAATGAGCAGTTCTTC.

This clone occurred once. The DNA of the CDR3 is TGCAGCGTCCCGCACGGGCTCGGCTACACCTTC. This sequence encodes CSVPHGLGYTF. V usage is TRBV29-1 and J usage is TRBJ1-2; D unresolved. This CDR3 spans 11 amino acids. Germline CDR1 reads SQVTM; CDR2 reads ANQGSEA. Trimming cost V 6 bases and J 8 bases, with 13 bases left between them.

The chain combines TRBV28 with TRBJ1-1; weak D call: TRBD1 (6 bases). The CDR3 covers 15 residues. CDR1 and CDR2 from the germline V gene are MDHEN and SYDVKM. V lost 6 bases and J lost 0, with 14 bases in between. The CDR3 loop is CASRYNRVLNTEAFF. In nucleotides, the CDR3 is TGTGCCAGCAGGTACAACAGGGTATTGAACACTGAAGCTTTCTTT.

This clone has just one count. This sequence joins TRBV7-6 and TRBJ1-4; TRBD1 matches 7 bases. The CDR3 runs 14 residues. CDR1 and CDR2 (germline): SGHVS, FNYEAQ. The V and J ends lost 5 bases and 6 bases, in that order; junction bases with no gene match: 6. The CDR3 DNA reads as TGTGCCAGCAGCAGACAGGGTTTTGATGAAAAACTGTTTTTT. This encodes CASSRQGFDEKLFF.

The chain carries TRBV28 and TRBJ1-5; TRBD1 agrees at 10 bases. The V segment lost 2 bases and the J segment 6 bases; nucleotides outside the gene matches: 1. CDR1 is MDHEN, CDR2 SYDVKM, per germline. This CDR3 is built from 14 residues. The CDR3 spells CASSLGTGAQPQHF. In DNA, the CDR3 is TGTGCCAGCAGTTTAGGGACAGGGGCTCAGCCCCAGCATTTT.

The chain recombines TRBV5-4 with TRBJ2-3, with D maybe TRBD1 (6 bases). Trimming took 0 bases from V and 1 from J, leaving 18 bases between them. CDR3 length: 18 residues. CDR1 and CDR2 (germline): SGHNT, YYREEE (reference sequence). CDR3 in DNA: TGTGCCAGCAGCTTGGGGGGGCCCAGGATAACAGGCACAGATACGCAGTATTTT. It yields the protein CASSLGGPRITGTDTQYF.

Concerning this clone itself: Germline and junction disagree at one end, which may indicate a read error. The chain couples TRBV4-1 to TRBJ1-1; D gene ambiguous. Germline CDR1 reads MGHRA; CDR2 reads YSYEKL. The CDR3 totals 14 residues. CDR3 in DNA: TGCGCCAGCGCCCGCATATCTACCAACACTGGAGCTTTCTTT. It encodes CASARISTNTGAFF.

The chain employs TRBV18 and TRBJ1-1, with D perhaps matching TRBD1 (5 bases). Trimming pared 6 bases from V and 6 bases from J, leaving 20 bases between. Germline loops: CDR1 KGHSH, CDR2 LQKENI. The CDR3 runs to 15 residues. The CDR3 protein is CASSSRGDQEAEAFF. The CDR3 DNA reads TGTGCCAGCTCCTCTCGCGGGGACCAAGAGGCTGAAGCTTTCTTT.

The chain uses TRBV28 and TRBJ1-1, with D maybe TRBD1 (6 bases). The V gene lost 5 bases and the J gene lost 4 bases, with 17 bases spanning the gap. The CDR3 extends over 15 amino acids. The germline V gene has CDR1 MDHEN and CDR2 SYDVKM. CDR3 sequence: CASSIQQGHSTEAFF. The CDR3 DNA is TGTGCCAGCAGTATTCAACAGGGTCATAGCACTGAAGCTTTCTTT.

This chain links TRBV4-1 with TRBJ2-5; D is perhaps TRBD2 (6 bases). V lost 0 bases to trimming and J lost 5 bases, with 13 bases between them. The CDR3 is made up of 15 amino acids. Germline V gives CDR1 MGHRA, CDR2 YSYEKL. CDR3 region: CASSQDLGDWETQYF. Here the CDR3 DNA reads TGCGCCAGCAGCCAAGATTTAGGGGACTGGGAGACCCAGTACTTC.

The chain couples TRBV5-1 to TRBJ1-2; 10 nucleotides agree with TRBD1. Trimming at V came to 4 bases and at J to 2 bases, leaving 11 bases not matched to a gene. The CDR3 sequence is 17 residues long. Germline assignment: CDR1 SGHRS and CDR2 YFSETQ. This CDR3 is CASSRGTGADSNYGYTF. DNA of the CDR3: TGCGCCAGCAGCCGAGGGACAGGGGCGGACTCCAACTATGGCTACACCTTC.

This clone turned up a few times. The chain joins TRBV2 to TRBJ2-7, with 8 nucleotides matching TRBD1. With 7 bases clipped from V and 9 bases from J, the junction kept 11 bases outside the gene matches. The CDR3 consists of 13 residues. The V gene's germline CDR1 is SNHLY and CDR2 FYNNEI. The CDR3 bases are TGTGCCAGCAACGACGGACAGGGTTTAGTGCAGTACTTC. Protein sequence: CASNDGQGLVQYF. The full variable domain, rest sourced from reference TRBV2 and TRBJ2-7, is EPEVTQTPSHQVTQMGQEVILRCVPISNHLYFYWYRQILGQKVEFLVSFYNNEISEKSEIFDDQFSVERPDGSNFTLKIRSTKLEDSAMYFCASNDGQGLVQYFGPGTRLTVT.

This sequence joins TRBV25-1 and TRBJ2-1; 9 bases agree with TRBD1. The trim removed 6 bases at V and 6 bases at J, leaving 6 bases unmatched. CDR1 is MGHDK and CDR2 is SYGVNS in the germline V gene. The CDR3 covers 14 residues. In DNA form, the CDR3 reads TGTGCCAGCAGATCACAGGGGGCCCTCAATGAGCAGTTCTTC. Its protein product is CASRSQGALNEQFF.

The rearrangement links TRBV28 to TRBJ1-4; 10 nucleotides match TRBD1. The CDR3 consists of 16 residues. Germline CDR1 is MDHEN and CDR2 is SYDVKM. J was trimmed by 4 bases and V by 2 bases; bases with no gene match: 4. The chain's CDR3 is CASSLRQGAVNEKLFF. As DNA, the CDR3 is TGTGCCAGCAGTTTAAGACAGGGGGCGGTTAATGAAAAACTGTTTTTT.

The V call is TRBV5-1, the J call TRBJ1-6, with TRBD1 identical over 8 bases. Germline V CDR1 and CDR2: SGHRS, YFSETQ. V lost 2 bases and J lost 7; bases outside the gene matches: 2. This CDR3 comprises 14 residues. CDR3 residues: CASSLTGGNSPLHF. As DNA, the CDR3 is TGCGCCAGCAGCTTAACAGGGGGAAATTCACCCCTCCACTTT.

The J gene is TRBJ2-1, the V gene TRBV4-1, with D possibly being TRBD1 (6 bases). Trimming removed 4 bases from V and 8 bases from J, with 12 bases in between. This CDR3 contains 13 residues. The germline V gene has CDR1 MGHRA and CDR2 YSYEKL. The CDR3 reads CASSLNRDYEQFF. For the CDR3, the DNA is TGCGCCAGCAGCCTAAACAGGGATTATGAGCAGTTCTTC.

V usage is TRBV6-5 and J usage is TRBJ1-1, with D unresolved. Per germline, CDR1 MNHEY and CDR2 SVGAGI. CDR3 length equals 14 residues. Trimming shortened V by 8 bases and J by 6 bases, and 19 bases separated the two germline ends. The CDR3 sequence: CASRTYKGSPEAFF. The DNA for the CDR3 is TGTGCCAGCCGCACGTACAAGGGTTCTCCTGAAGCTTTCTTT.

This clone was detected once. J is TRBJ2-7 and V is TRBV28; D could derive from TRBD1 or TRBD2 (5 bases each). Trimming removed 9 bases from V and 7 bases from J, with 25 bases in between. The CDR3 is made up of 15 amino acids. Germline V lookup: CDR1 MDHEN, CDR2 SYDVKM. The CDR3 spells CASAVRGLGVREQYF. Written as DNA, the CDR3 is TGTGCCAGTGCAGTCCGAGGTCTGGGGGTGAGGGAGCAGTACTTC.